This T cell receptor beta chain was sequenced during a study of early stage breast cancer tumors. Study-wide background: Each sample averaged approximately 10-fold read coverage.

The CDR3 has 16 residues. The germline V and J ends were trimmed by 0 bases and 3 bases, with 15 bases remaining between them. The germline CDR1 and CDR2 sequences are SGHRS and YFSETQ. Sequenced by immunoSEQ multiplex PCR; TCRdb stores in-frame clones only, minus some. Of about 50,000 clones in the sample, over 65% were seen once. Sequenced: blood. The chain combines TRBV5-1 with TRBJ1-1, with D maybe TRBD1 (5 bases). The TCR was taken from a person in their thirties with breast cancer. CDR3 in amino acids: CASSLVAGRWDTEAFF. The CDR3 bases are TGCGCCAGCAGCTTGGTGGCAGGGAGGTGGGACACTGAAGCTTTCTTT.